This T cell receptor beta chain originates from a study of T cell responses to AZD1222 COVID-19 vaccine. Study outcomes and limitations: Unmutated variant regions are reportedly targeted by nearly half of spike-specific TCRs. Two doses of AZD1222 preceded a rise in Spike-specific TCR breadth and depth. Researchers took repertoire samples only after the peak T cell response had come. In a largely white British group with more females than males, clonal diversity was possibly underestimated.

V lost 5 bases, J lost 5 bases, and 10 bases lay in between. CDR1 and CDR2 from the germline V gene are SEHNR and FQNEAQ (reference sequence). This CDR3 region has 12 residues. The data were produced by immunoSEQ multiplex PCR, yet TCRdb's version contains in-frame clones alone and is incomplete. The sample consists of approximately 140,000 clones, roughly 89% of them appearing once. About this clone: Its antigen is still unknown.

The source of this sequence is an adult in good health. Sample: peripheral blood, taken on day 0 of AZD1222 vaccination. The J gene is TRBJ2-7, the V gene TRBV7-9; tentative D call: TRBD2 (5 bases). The CDR3 DNA reads TGTGCCAGCAGCCCGCCGCGGGACGAGCAGTACTTC. It encodes CASSPPRDEQYF.